What follows is one TCR beta chain and its context. Its antigen is not known. This record comes from a study of T cell responses to AZD1222 COVID-19 vaccine. Study-wide points: Spike-wide vaccine-associated CD4 TCRs dominated at 160-218 and 743-854. Donors were largely white British and mainly female; clonal diversity was possibly underestimated. The number of AZD1222 recipients seropositive at baseline was only 6 or 7.

TCRdb's table, derived via immunoSEQ multiplex PCR, lists solely in-frame clones and lacks some. The sample has over 100,000 clones, around 89% seen once. Germline CDR1 is SGHRS and CDR2 is YFSETQ. V was shortened by 4 bases and J by 4 bases, with 11 bases between the two germline ends. The CDR3 length is 14 residues. The receptor's source is an adult in good health. Material: peripheral blood, obtained on day 0 of AZD1222 vaccination. The V gene is TRBV5-1, the J gene TRBJ2-2; perhaps TRBD1 as D (6 bases). The CDR3 region has the DNA TGCGCCAGCAGCATCGGACAGAGCACCGGGGAGCTGTTTTTT. Its protein product is CASSIGQSTGELFF.